The sequence of this T cell receptor beta chain was determined in a study of T and B cells in COVID-19 patients. Study summary: Blood was sampled from COVID-19 patients who were either actively infected or recovered.

TRB rearrangements were amplified by multiplex PCR with BIOMED2 TRB-A/B primers. TCRdb passed the multiplex PCR reads through MiXCR, listing each CDR3 protein once. This sample has approximately 7,800 distinct CDR3 sequences, with roughly 27% found just once. TRB was amplified from approximately 250-480 ng of blood genomic DNA. The V and J ends lost 4 bases and 6 bases respectively, with 7 bases between them. The CDR3 has 12 residues. Germline V gene lookup returns CDR1 SGHTA and CDR2 FQGNSA. The chain couples TRBV7-2 to TRBJ2-1; weak D call: TRBD1 (6 bases). The sequencing sample was made of blood. The sequence was obtained from a human donor with active COVID-19. Here the CDR3 reads CASSSQGNEQFF. In DNA form, the CDR3 reads TGTGCCAGCAGCTCACAGGGCAATGAGCAGTTCTTC.